These T cell receptor beta chains were read from a single sample in a study of cytomegalovirus exposure and HLA in healthy donors. Only in-frame clones appear in the TCRdb table, and some are missing; sequencing was by immunoSEQ multiplex PCR. The sample contains around 180,000 clones, about four fifths of which appear only once. The specimen was PBMCs. These receptors were taken from a woman in her forties or fifties in good health and CMV-seronegative. CDR3s include the opening cysteine and the closing phenylalanine or tryptophan. A D gene is named only where the DNA matches it firmly. Clone sizes are given selectively: once, few, many, or a class where the clone is expanded.

size: -; D: -; J: TRBJ2-1; V: TRBV6-1; CDR3: CASSEALGTPNEQFF; DNA: TGTGCCAGCAGTGAAGCGCTTGGGACACCTAATGAGCAGTTCTTC
size: -; D: -; J: TRBJ2-3; V: TRBV7-9; CDR3: CASSRQTDTQYF; DNA: TGTGCCAGCAGCCGCCAGACAGATACGCAGTATTTT
size: once; D: -; J: TRBJ1-1; V: TRBV11-3; CDR3: CASSLGAATNTEAFF; DNA: TGTGCCAGCAGCTTGGGGGCAGCTACGAACACTGAAGCTTTCTTT
size: -; D: -; J: TRBJ1-2; V: TRBV5-4; CDR3: CASSFRTVTNGYTF; DNA: TGTGCCAGCAGCTTCCGGACAGTTACGAATGGCTACACCTTC
size: -; D: -; J: TRBJ2-2; V: TRBV5-4; CDR3: CASSLGRVDGELFF; DNA: TGTGCCAGCAGCTTAGGCAGGGTCGACGGGGAGCTGTTTTTT
size: -; D: TRBD1; J: TRBJ2-7; V: TRBV6-1; CDR3: CASSAGTVHYYEQYF; DNA: TGTGCCAGCAGTGCGGGGACAGTCCACTACTACGAGCAGTACTTC
size: -; D: -; J: TRBJ2-5; V: TRBV28; CDR3: CASSLEDSQETQYF; DNA: TGTGCCAGCAGTTTGGAGGACTCGCAAGAAACCCAGTACTTC
size: -; D: TRBD1; J: TRBJ1-3; V: TRBV5-1; CDR3: CASSFTGDSGNTIYF; DNA: TGCGCCAGCAGCTTTACAGGGGACTCTGGAAACACCATATATTTT
size: -; D: -; J: TRBJ1-2; V: TRBV19; CDR3: CASSLIGMGYTF; DNA: TGTGCCAGTAGTTTAATCGGGATGGGCTACACCTTC
size: -; D: -; J: TRBJ1-1; V: TRBV6-5; CDR3: CASSSRRSNTEAFF; DNA: TGTGCCAGCAGTTCGAGACGGAGTAACACTGAAGCTTTCTTT
size: -; D: TRBD1; J: TRBJ1-1; V: TRBV28; CDR3: CASSFPHPQGTAFF; DNA: TGTGCCAGCAGTTTCCCCCATCCACAGGGGACGGCGTTCTTT
size: once; D: -; J: TRBJ1-4; V: TRBV19; CDR3: CASSIAAQATNEKLFF; DNA: TGTGCCAGTAGTATTGCCGCGCAGGCAACTAATGAAAAACTGTTTTTT
size: once; D: TRBD2; J: TRBJ2-5; V: TRBV6-6; CDR3: CASSYGSGGQETRYF; DNA: TGTGCCAGCAGTTACGGTAGCGGGGGGCAGGAGACCCGGTACTTC
size: -; D: -; J: TRBJ1-1; V: TRBV5-4; CDR3: CASSFAGFTEAFF; DNA: TGTGCCAGCAGCTTTGCAGGATTCACTGAAGCTTTCTTT
size: -; D: -; J: TRBJ1-6; V: TRBV4-3; CDR3: CASSQAGTNNSPLHF; DNA: TGCGCCAGCAGCCAAGCCGGGACAAATAATTCACCCCTCCACTTT
size: -; D: TRBD1; J: TRBJ2-7; V: TRBV5-1; CDR3: CASSPRTGTEREQYF; DNA: TGCGCCAGCAGCCCTAGGACAGGAACCGAACGGGAGCAGTACTTC
size: -; D: -; J: TRBJ2-3; V: TRBV7-9; CDR3: CASSFSSSTDTQYF; DNA: TGTGCCAGCAGCTTTTCCTCTAGCACAGATACGCAGTATTTT
size: -; D: -; J: TRBJ1-4; V: TRBV19; CDR3: CASSQRQAGVEKLFF; DNA: TGTGCCAGTAGTCAGCGACAGGCTGGGGTTGAAAAACTGTTTTTT
size: -; D: -; J: TRBJ1-4; V: TRBV15; CDR3: CATSRDRQQNEKLFF; DNA: TGTGCCACCAGCAGAGATCGACAGCAGAATGAAAAACTGTTTTTT
size: -; D: -; J: TRBJ1-1; V: TRBV4-3; CDR3: CASSQGPVTEAFF; DNA: TGCGCCAGCAGCCAAGGGCCTGTGACTGAAGCTTTCTTT
size: -; D: TRBD2; J: TRBJ2-7; V: TRBV7-2; CDR3: CASSLSGEGEQYF; DNA: TGTGCCAGCAGCTTGTCGGGGGAGGGCGAGCAGTACTTC
size: -; D: -; J: TRBJ1-4; V: TRBV13; CDR3: CASSLNRLEKLFF; DNA: TGTGCCAGCAGCTTAAACAGGCTTGAAAAACTGTTTTTT
size: -; D: -; J: TRBJ1-5; V: TRBV5-1; CDR3: CASSPDRPGQPQHF; DNA: TGCGCCAGCAGCCCGGACCGACCGGGGCAGCCCCAGCATTTT
size: few; D: -; J: TRBJ2-6; V: TRBV12-5; CDR3: CASGLVSSSGANVLTF; DNA: TGTGCTAGTGGTTTGGTTTCCAGCTCTGGGGCCAACGTCCTGACTTTC
size: -; D: -; J: TRBJ1-2; V: TRBV7-3; CDR3: CASSLTAGDGGYTF; DNA: TGTGCCAGCAGCTTAACCGCGGGGGATGGCGGCTACACCTTC
size: -; D: -; J: TRBJ2-1; V: TRBV9; CDR3: CASSVEGGVSYNEQFF; DNA: TGTGCCAGCAGCGTAGAAGGGGGTGTATCCTACAATGAGCAGTTCTTC